This record concerns one TCR beta chain sequence. This entry comes from a study of T cell changes during pregnancy in multiple sclerosis. The length of the CDR3 is 14 residues. V lost 0 bases to trimming and J lost 3 bases, with 9 bases between them. From germline, CDR1 is SGDLS and CDR2 YYNGEE. The data were produced by immunoSEQ multiplex PCR, yet TCRdb's version contains in-frame clones alone and is incomplete. The sample consists of fewer than 100,000 clones, approximately 89% of them appearing once. The specimen comprised peripheral blood, sampled before pregnancy. The source is a female donor with multiple sclerosis, enrolled in a pregnancy study. The chain combines TRBV9 with TRBJ1-2; tentatively, D is TRBD1 (5 bases). CDR3 in DNA: TGTGCCAGCAGCGTAGCTACCAGGGACTATGGCTACACCTTC. It specifies CASSVATRDYGYTF. The variable domain in full, with the rest retrieved from reference TRBV9 and TRBJ1-2, is DSGVTQTPKHLITATGQRVTLRCSPRSGDLSVYWYQQSLDQGLQFLIQYYNGEERAKGNILERFSAQQFPDLHSELNLSSLELGDSALYFCASSVATRDYGYTFGSGTRLTVV.